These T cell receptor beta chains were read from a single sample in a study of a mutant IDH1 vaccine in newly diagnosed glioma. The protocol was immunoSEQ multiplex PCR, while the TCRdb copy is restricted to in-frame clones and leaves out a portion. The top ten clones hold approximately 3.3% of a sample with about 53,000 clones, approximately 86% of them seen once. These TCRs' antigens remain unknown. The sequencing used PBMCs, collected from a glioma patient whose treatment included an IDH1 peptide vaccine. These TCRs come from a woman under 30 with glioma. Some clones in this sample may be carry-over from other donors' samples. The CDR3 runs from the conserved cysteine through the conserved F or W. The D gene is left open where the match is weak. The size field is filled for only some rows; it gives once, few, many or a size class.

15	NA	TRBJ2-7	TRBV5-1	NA	CASSLGGRGTSEQYF	TGCGCCAGCAGCTTGGGGGGGCGGGGGACTTCCGAGCAGTACTTC
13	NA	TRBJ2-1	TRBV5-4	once	CASSSLAGAWQFF	TGTGCCAGCAGCTCCCTAGCCGGGGCGTGGCAGTTCTTC
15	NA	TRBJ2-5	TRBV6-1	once	CASTVQGYPQETQYF	TGTGCCAGCACCGTACAGGGTTATCCCCAAGAGACCCAGTACTTC
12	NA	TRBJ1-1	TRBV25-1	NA	CASSAVGREAFF	TGTGCCAGCAGTGCCGTGGGGAGGGAAGCTTTCTTT
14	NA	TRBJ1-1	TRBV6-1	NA	CASSEWTANTEAFF	TGTGCCAGCAGTGAGTGGACAGCAAACACTGAAGCTTTCTTT
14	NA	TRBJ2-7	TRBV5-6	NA	CASSSSLTRNEQYF	TGTGCCAGCAGCTCCTCCTTGACTAGAAACGAGCAGTACTTC
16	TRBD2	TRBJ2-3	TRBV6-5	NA	CASSYVLAGGTDTQYF	TGTGCCAGCAGTTACGTGTTAGCGGGAGGAACAGATACGCAGTATTTT
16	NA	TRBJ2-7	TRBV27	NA	CASSPRLLSKGLEQYF	TGTGCCAGCAGTCCTCGACTCCTCAGCAAAGGGTTGGAGCAGTACTTC
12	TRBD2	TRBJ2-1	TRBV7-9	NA	CASSPTSGRAFF	TGTGCCAGCAGCCCGACTAGCGGGAGGGCGTTCTTC
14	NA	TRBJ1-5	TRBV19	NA	CASSIVSFNQPQHF	TGTGCCAGTAGTATAGTCTCTTTCAATCAGCCCCAGCATTTT
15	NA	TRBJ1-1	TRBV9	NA	CASSHTTGMNTEAFF	TGTGCCAGCAGCCACACGACAGGTATGAACACTGAAGCTTTCTTT
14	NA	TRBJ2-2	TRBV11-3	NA	CASSQRTNTGELFF	TGTGCCAGCAGCCAACGTACGAACACCGGGGAGCTGTTTTTT
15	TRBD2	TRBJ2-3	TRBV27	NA	CASSTPGLATDTQYF	TGTGCCAGCAGTACGCCGGGACTAGCAACCGATACGCAGTATTTT
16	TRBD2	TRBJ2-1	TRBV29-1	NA	CSVEPLAGGTYNEQFF	TGCAGCGTTGAACCCCTAGCGGGGGGGACCTACAATGAGCAGTTCTTC
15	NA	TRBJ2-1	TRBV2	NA	CASRSGTGPYNEQFF	TGTGCCAGCCGGTCCGGGACGGGCCCCTACAATGAGCAGTTCTTC
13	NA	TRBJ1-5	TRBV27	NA	CASSPTSNQPQHF	TGTGCCAGCTCCCCTACGAGCAATCAGCCCCAGCATTTT
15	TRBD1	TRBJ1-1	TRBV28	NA	CASSLNRGKGTEAFF	TGTGCCAGTAGCCTTAACAGGGGAAAAGGCACTGAAGCTTTCTTT
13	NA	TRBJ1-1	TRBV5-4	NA	CACPPPRGTEAFF	TGTGCCTGCCCTCCTCCCCGAGGAACTGAAGCTTTCTTT
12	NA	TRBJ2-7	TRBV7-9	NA	CASSFEADEQYF	TGTGCCAGCAGCTTTGAGGCGGACGAGCAGTACTTC
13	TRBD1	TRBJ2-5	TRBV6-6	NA	CASSPGQAETQYF	TGTGCCAGCAGTCCCGGACAGGCCGAGACCCAGTACTTC
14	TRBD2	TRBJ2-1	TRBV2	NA	CASSGLAGGNEQFF	TGTGCCAGCAGTGGACTAGCGGGGGGGAATGAGCAGTTCTTC
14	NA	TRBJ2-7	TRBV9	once	CASSVGWGSYEQYF	TGTGCCAGCAGCGTAGGTTGGGGCTCCTACGAGCAGTACTTC
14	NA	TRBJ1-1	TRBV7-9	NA	CASSSQGWAGEAFF	TGTGCCAGCAGCTCTCAGGGTTGGGCAGGTGAAGCTTTCTTT
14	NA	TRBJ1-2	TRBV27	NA	CASSLSGALGGYTF	TGTGCCAGCAGTTTATCGGGGGCCCTTGGGGGCTACACCTTC
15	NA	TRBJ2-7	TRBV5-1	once	CASSLDRSLGDEQYF	TGCGCCAGCAGCTTGGACAGGTCCCTCGGGGACGAGCAGTACTTC
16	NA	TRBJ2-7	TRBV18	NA	CASSRDRTAPRAEQYF	TGTGCCAGCTCACGAGACCGGACAGCCCCTAGAGCCGAGCAGTACTTC
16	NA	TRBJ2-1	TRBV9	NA	CASSVDVSALHNEQFF	TGTGCCAGCAGCGTAGACGTTAGCGCACTACACAATGAGCAGTTCTTC
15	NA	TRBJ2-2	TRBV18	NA	CASSGSGANTGELFF	TGTGCCAGCTCCGGGAGCGGAGCGAACACCGGGGAGCTGTTTTTT
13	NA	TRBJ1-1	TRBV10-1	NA	CASRTGINTEAFF	TGCGCCAGTAGAACAGGAATAAACACTGAAGCTTTCTTT
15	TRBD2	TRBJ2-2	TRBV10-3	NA	CAISGAGAHTGELFF	TGTGCCATCAGTGGAGCGGGAGCGCACACCGGGGAGCTGTTTTTT
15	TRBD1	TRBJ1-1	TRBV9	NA	CASSVGTGAYTEAFF	TGTGCCAGCAGCGTAGGTACAGGGGCTTACACTGAAGCTTTCTTT
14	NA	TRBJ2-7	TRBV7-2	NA	CASSPVGRVSEQYF	TGTGCCAGCAGCCCTGTCGGAAGGGTAAGCGAGCAGTACTTC
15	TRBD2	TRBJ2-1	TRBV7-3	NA	CASSPSGSSYNEQFF	TGTGCCAGCAGCCCAAGCGGGAGCTCCTACAATGAGCAGTTCTTC
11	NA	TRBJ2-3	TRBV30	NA	CAWTSLDTQYF	TGTGCCTGGACTAGTCTGGATACGCAGTATTTT
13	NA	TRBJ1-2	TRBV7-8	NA	CASSFRTGYGYTF	TGTGCCAGCAGCTTCCGCACCGGCTATGGCTACACCTTC
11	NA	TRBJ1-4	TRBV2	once	CASTSNEKLFF	TGTGCCAGCACCTCGAATGAAAAACTGTTTTTT
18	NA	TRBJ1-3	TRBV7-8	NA	CASSLVPPWGSSGNTIYF	TGTGCCAGCAGCTTAGTACCCCCCTGGGGGAGCTCTGGAAACACCATATATTTT
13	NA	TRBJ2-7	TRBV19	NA	CASSSTTRLEQYF	TGTGCCAGTAGTTCCACTACTAGACTCGAGCAGTACTTC
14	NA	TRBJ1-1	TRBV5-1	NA	CASSLGTLNTEAFF	TGCGCCAGCAGCTTGGGGACCCTGAACACTGAAGCTTTCTTT
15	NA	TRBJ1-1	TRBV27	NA	CASSFLPVGSAGLGF	TGTGCCAGCAGTTTCCTCCCAGTTGGCTCTGCGGGCCTGGGTTTT
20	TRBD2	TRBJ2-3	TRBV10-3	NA	CAISEFGGRARTSSTDTQYF	TGTGCCATCAGTGAGTTTGGCGGGAGGGCGAGGACCTCTAGCACAGATACGCAGTATTTT
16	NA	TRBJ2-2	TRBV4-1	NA	CASSQGGAPGTGELFF	TGCGCCAGCAGCCAAGGAGGGGCCCCGGGCACCGGGGAGCTGTTTTTT
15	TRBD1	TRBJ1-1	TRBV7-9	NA	CASSVLTGSLSRAFF	TGTGCCAGCAGCGTTTTGACAGGGTCTTTGAGTCGGGCTTTCTTT
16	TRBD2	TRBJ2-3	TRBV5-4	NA	CASSYRTSGAGDTQYF	TGTGCCAGCAGCTACCGGACTAGCGGGGCGGGGGATACGCAGTATTTT
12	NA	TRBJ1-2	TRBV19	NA	CASSISDLGYTF	TGTGCCAGTAGTATATCCGATCTAGGCTACACCTTC
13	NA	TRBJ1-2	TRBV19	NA	CASSIGSHDGYTF	TGTGCCAGTAGTATCGGCAGCCATGATGGCTACACCTTC
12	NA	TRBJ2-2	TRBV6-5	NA	CASSFLTGELFF	TGTGCCAGCAGTTTTCTCACCGGGGAGCTGTTTTTT
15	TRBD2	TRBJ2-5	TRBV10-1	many	CASSPGLANEETQYF	TGCGCCAGCAGCCCGGGACTAGCGAACGAAGAGACCCAGTACTTC
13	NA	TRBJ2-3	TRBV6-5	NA	CASRRDFTDTQYF	TGTGCCAGCAGGCGCGACTTTACAGATACGCAGTATTTT
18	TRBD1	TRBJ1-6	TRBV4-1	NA	CASSQVGLLGTGDSPLHF	TGCGCCAGCAGCCAAGTGGGACTTCTAGGGACAGGGGATTCACCCCTCCACTTT